The TCR beta chain under discussion was sequenced for a study of technical replicates of blood from several donors. Assay: immunoSEQ multiplex PCR; the TCRdb copy retains only in-frame clones and omits some. The sample holds tens of thousands of clones, 80% to 95% seen once. The clonotype originates from a human donor in good health. Some clones in this sample may be carry-over from other donors' samples. Sample: PBMCs.

CDR3 region: CAISRGAEQFF. The CDR3 bases are TGTGCCATCAGCCGGGGGGCTGAGCAGTTCTTC. The V gene is TRBV10-3, the J gene TRBJ2-1, with D possibly TRBD2 on 7 matching bases. The CDR3 has 11 residues. CDR1 and CDR2 from the germline V gene are ENHRY and SYGVKD. Trimming shortened V by 6 bases and J by 9 bases, and 9 bases separated the two germline ends.